This TCR beta chain was observed in a study of identical twins. Study-level findings and limits: Researchers reported excess low generation probability among twin-shared out-of-frame alpha sequences. For monozygotic twins, models underestimated out-of-frame TCR alpha sharing.

One entry per CDR3 protein results from TCRdb running MiXCR on the 5' RACE reads. Among approximately 1.8 million distinct CDR3 sequences listed, around a third were seen once. This clonotype was seen ten or more times. No antigen is known for it. Each donor (without exception) was a healthy Caucasian. The ends were cut back, 4 bases at V and 2 bases at J, with 15 bases in the middle. The CDR3 sequence is 15 residues long. Germline V gene sequence: CDR1 LGHDT, CDR2 YNNKEL (reference sequence). The clonotype was recovered from a newborn girl in good health. The specimen was cord blood. The chain joins TRBV3-1 to TRBJ2-7, with D tentatively TRBD2 (6 bases). CDR3 sequence (DNA): TGTGCCAGCAGCCTACTAGCCCTCCTCCCCTACGAGCAGTACTTC. Translating gives CASSLLALLPYEQYF.